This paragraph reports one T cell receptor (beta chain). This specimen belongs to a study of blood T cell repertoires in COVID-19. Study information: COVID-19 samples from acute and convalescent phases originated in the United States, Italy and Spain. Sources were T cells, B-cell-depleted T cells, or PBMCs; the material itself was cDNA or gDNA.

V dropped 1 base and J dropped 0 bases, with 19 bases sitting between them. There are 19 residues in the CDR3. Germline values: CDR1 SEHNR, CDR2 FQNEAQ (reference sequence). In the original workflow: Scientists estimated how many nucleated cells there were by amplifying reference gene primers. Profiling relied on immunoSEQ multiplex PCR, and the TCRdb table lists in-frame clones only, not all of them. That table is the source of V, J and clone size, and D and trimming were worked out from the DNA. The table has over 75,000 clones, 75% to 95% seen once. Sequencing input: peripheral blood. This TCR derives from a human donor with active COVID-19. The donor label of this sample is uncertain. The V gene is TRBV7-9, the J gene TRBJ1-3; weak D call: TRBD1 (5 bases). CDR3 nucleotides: TGTGCCAGCAGCTTAGTACCTATCGCAAGGGGATTCTCTGGAAACACCATATATTTT. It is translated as CASSLVPIARGFSGNTIYF.